Below are 9 T cell receptor beta chains sequenced from a single sample in a study of T-cell reconstitution after alpha-beta-depleted transplantation in children. Preparing the TCRbeta library involved the use of unique molecular identifiers. TCRdb used MiXCR to reprocess the PCR reads, holding one entry per CDR3 protein. Among hundreds of thousands of distinct CDR3 sequences listed, 13% were seen once. The sample here was PBMCs, taken before TCRalphabeta/CD19-depleted stem cell transplant. All receptors come from a girl aged 2-15 years with congenital amegakaryocytic thrombocytopenia, due to receive a stem cell transplant.

This clonotype has just a few counts. CDR3 in DNA: TGTGCCAGCAGCTTCAGGGTTCAAAACATTCAGTACTTC. Translating gives CASSFRVQNIQYF. This rearrangement joins TRBV7-2 to TRBJ2-4, with D perhaps matching TRBD1 (5 bases). Deletions cut 3 bases from V and 5 bases from J, with 8 bases between. Germline CDR1 is SGHTA and CDR2 is FQGNSA. CDR3 length: 13 residues.

This clonotype appeared a few times. This rearrangement joins TRBV21-1 to TRBJ1-4; the table's TRBD1 call for D was not verified on the DNA. TRBV21-1 has pseudogene status. The CDR3 extends over 19 amino acids. The CDR3 DNA reads TGTGCCAGCAGCAAAGGTGGGGACAGGCCGGGCGATACTAATGAAAAACTGTTTTTT. This translates into CASSKGGDRPGDTNEKLFF.

This clonotype has a count of ten or more. This chain connects TRBV5-6 to TRBJ1-6, with D uncertain. Germline V gives CDR1 SGHDT, CDR2 YYEEEE. The CDR3 extends over 15 amino acids. The germline V and J ends were trimmed by 4 bases and 4 bases, with 12 bases remaining between them. CDR3 DNA sequence: TGTGCCAGCAGCGCCTGGACGGAATATAATTCACCCCTCCACTTT. This encodes CASSAWTEYNSPLHF.

This clonotype was counted at least ten times. The chain carries TRBV7-9 and TRBJ2-1; tentatively, D is TRBD2 (5 bases). CDR3 length equals 15 residues. V shed 5 bases and J shed 0 bases, with 11 bases lying between them. Germline V gives CDR1 SEHNR, CDR2 FQNEAQ (reference sequence). The CDR3 DNA reads TGTGCCAGCAGCGCACTAGAGAGCTCCTACAATGAGCAGTTCTTC. This translates into CASSALESSYNEQFF. Using reference TRBV7-9 and TRBJ2-1 for the parts outside the CDR3, the full variable domain is DTGVSQNPRHKITKRGQNVTFRCDPISEHNRLYWYRQTLGQGPEFLTYFQNEAQLEKSRLLSDRFSAERPKGSFSTLEIQRTEQGDSAMYLCASSALESSYNEQFFGPGTRLTVL.

This clonotype was detected ten times or more. V and J are TRBV5-1 and TRBJ2-1; D perhaps matches TRBD2 (6 bases). This CDR3 has 14 amino acids. V was trimmed by 4 bases and J by 4 bases, leaving 12 bases between them. The germline CDR1 and CDR2 sequences are SGHRS and YFSETQ. CDR3: CASSGTGRYNEQFF. The CDR3, as DNA: TGCGCCAGCAGCGGCACCGGGAGATACAATGAGCAGTTCTTC.

This clonotype was recorded many times. This rearrangement joins TRBV27 to TRBJ2-7; possible D gene TRBD2, 5 bases. Trimming cost V 7 bases and J 3 bases, with 13 bases left between them. Germline CDR1 reads MNHEY; CDR2 reads SMNVEV (reference sequence). This CDR3 has 13 amino acids. Here the CDR3 reads CASKGLANYEQYF. In DNA form, the CDR3 reads TGTGCCAGCAAAGGGCTAGCAAACTACGAGCAGTACTTC.

The chain has TRBV15 and TRBJ2-3; D unresolved. CDR1 and CDR2 (germline): LNHNV, YYDKDF (reference sequence). The germline V and J ends were trimmed by 9 bases and 0 bases, with 19 bases remaining between them. The CDR3 covers 16 residues. The CDR3 reads CATHPGSRDSTDTQYF. The DNA of the CDR3 is TGTGCCACACATCCGGGCAGTCGAGATAGCACAGATACGCAGTATTTT.

The chain combines TRBV4-2 with TRBJ2-1; 8 nucleotides match TRBD2. The germline gives CDR1 LGHNA, CDR2 YNFKEQ. The CDR3 loop spans 16 amino acids. Trimming at V came to 2 bases and at J to 4 bases, leaving 7 bases not matched to a gene. The CDR3 loop reads CASSQFTSGAYNEQFF. The CDR3, as DNA: TGTGCCAGCAGCCAATTCACTAGCGGAGCTTACAATGAGCAGTTCTTC.

This clonotype came up a few times. The chain joins TRBV30 to TRBJ2-1; D is unresolved. Trimming stripped 3 bases from V and 7 bases from J, with 7 bases between. This CDR3 has 11 residues. The germline V gene has CDR1 GTSNPN and CDR2 SVGIG (reference sequence). CDR3 loop: CAWREINEQFF. The CDR3 nucleotides read TGTGCCTGGAGGGAAATAAATGAGCAGTTCTTC.